Listed here are 9 T cell receptor beta chains from one sample, sequenced in a study of T-cell memory formation after mild COVID-19. One entry per CDR3 protein, called by TCRdb with MiXCR from the 5' RACE reads. Among around 510,000 distinct CDR3 sequences listed, roughly 20% were seen once. Input material: PBMCs or a T cell subset sorted from them (not recorded which). The receptors derive from an adult woman who had mild COVID-19 (a few samples of this study predate the infection). Cell type and time point are not known.

The V call is TRBV5-1, the J call TRBJ1-1; 7 nucleotides match TRBD1. This CDR3 comprises 17 residues. The germline CDR1 and CDR2 sequences are SGHRS and YFSETQ. V lost 4 bases, J lost 1 base, and 13 bases stayed unmatched. Here the CDR3 reads CASSRSTGADGNTEAFF. As DNA, the CDR3 is TGCGCCAGCAGCCGGTCAACAGGGGCGGACGGGAACACTGAAGCTTTCTTT. Complete variable domain (other parts from reference TRBV5-1 and TRBJ1-1): KAGVTQTPRYLIKTRGQQVTLSCSPISGHRSVSWYQQTPGQGLQFLFEYFSETQRNKGNFPGRFSGRQFSNSRSEMNVSTLELGDSALYLCASSRSTGADGNTEAFFGQGTRLTVV.

The table lists this clonotype with many counts. The CDR3 DNA follows: TGTGCCTGGAGTGTACGGAATGAGCAGTTCTTC. Its protein product is CAWSVRNEQFF. The V gene is TRBV30, the J gene TRBJ2-1; D is undetermined. V lost 0 bases and J 7 bases, leaving 4 bases between the germline ends. From germline, CDR1 is GTSNPN and CDR2 SVGIG (reference sequence). The CDR3 sequence is 11 residues long.

V is TRBV19 and J is TRBJ1-2; unclear D gene. CDR1 LNHDA and CDR2 SQIVND come from the germline V gene (reference sequence). V lost 2 bases to trimming and J lost 3 bases, with 10 bases between them. The CDR3 is 14 amino acids. The CDR3: CASSILGQDYGYTF. CDR3 coding DNA: TGTGCCAGTAGTATACTCGGCCAGGACTATGGCTACACCTTC.

The chain is built from TRBV20-1 and TRBJ2-7, with 7 bases that match TRBD2. CDR1 and CDR2 from the germline V gene are DFQATT and SNEGSKA (reference sequence). Trimming took 1 base from V and 4 from J; bases not matched to a gene: 4. The CDR3 is 13 residues long. This CDR3 reads CSARGTGGYEQYF. The DNA of the CDR3 is TGCAGTGCTAGAGGGACGGGAGGTTACGAGCAGTACTTC.

This sequence joins TRBV24-1 and TRBJ2-1; 12 bases align to TRBD2. Germline CDR1 is KGHDR and CDR2 is SFDVKD. J gave up 2 bases and V 3 bases, and 1 base lay outside the gene matches. The CDR3 spans 16 residues. The CDR3 loop reads CATSDRTSGTYNEQFF. DNA of the CDR3: TGTGCCACCAGTGATCGGACTAGCGGGACCTACAATGAGCAGTTCTTC.

In this sample, this clonotype turned up many times. The V and J genes are TRBV3-1 and TRBJ2-2, with D possibly TRBD2 on 5 matching bases. From germline, CDR1 is LGHDT and CDR2 YNNKEL (reference sequence). The CDR3 contains 15 residues. Trimming stripped 4 bases from V and 7 bases from J, with 16 bases between. This chain's CDR3 is CASSLGSGEHGELFF. For the CDR3, the DNA is TGTGCCAGCAGCCTTGGGAGTGGGGAACACGGGGAGCTGTTTTTT. The variable domain in full, completed from reference TRBV3-1 and TRBJ2-2, reads DTAVSQTPKYLVTQMGNDKSIKCEQNLGHDTMYWYKQDSKKFLKIMFSYNNKELIINETVPNRFSPKSPDKAHLNLHINSLELGDSAVYFCASSLGSGEHGELFFGEGSRLTVL.

This clonotype was recorded a few times. This rearrangement joins TRBV6-5 to TRBJ2-1, with unresolved D. Trimming cost V 2 bases and J 0 bases, with 8 bases left between them. CDR1 is MNHEY and CDR2 is SVGAGI in the germline V gene. CDR3 length: 15 residues. DNA of the CDR3: TGTGCCAGCAGTTACCTCCCCGCCTCCTACAATGAGCAGTTCTTC. It translates to CASSYLPASYNEQFF.

In its sample, this clonotype was seen a few times. V usage is TRBV12-3 or TRBV12-4 and J usage is TRBJ2-3; the match to TRBD2 covers 11 bases. This CDR3 is 15 amino acids long. Trimming at V came to 2 bases and at J to 4 bases, leaving 2 bases not matched to a gene. This CDR3 is CASSLLAGGADTQYF. CDR3 DNA sequence: TGTGCCAGCAGTTTACTAGCGGGAGGCGCAGATACGCAGTATTTT.

This clonotype occurred a few times. This chain connects TRBV4-3 to TRBJ2-3; D is tentatively TRBD1 or TRBD2 (7 bases each). The V and J ends lost 0 bases and 5 bases respectively, with 18 bases between them. Germline CDR1 LGHNA, CDR2 YSLEER. The CDR3 is 17 residues long. The DNA of the CDR3 is TGCGCCAGCAGCCAAGACGGGGGAGGGGGCGCAGGAGATACGCAGTATTTT. Translated, it gives CASSQDGGGGAGDTQYF.